This TCR beta chain emerged from a study of beta chain features in type 1 diabetes. Points from the study as a whole: Patients with Type 1 diabetes showed moderately but significantly shorter TCRB CDR3s in all four CD4+ subsets. A greater similarity of naive, central memory and Treg TCRB repertoires was seen among patients than among healthy donors. At VDJ recombination sites, type 1 diabetes patients had fewer insertions and more deleted nucleotides.

The authors reverse transcribed all of the isolated RNA, so sequencing captured expressed TCRB transcripts. Samples of naive, central memory and regulatory T cells yielded a mean of around 4 million reads. Assay used: immunoSEQ multiplex PCR; TCRdb lists only in-frame clones, some missing. The sample includes 150,000 to 200,000 clones, around 8.3% of them seen just once. Cell sorting via CD45RO/CCR7/CD25/CD127/CD95/CD27 was performed to obtain CD4+ naive, central memory, regulatory and stem cell-like memory cells. CDR1 SEHNR and CDR2 FQNEAQ come from the germline V gene (reference sequence). Trimming at V came to 0 bases and at J to 4 bases, leaving 0 bases not matched to a gene. This CDR3 is built from 15 residues. Of note for this clone: Its antigen is not identified.

The V gene is TRBV7-9, the J gene TRBJ1-5; TRBD1 matches at 10 bases. The sequencing input was central memory CD4+ T cells from blood. The origin of this receptor is a woman younger than 30 with type 1 diabetes. CDR3 DNA: TGTGCCAGCAGCTTAGCGGGACAGGGGAATCAGCCCCAGCATTTT. It specifies CASSLAGQGNQPQHF.